These 29 T cell receptor beta chains share one sample of origin, sequenced in a study of blood T cell repertoires in COVID-19. Using immunoSEQ multiplex PCR, the repertoire was profiled, and TCRdb retains in-frame clones only, with some absent. The top ten hold about 3.9% of the sample, which has about 62,000 clones, over 75% seen once. The specimen was peripheral blood. All receptors come from a human donor in a cohort sampled during active COVID-19.

In its sample, this clone was seen a few times. V is TRBV18 and J is TRBJ2-3; D call uncertain. Germline V gene data show CDR1 as KGHSH and CDR2 as LQKENI. This CDR3 has 12 amino acids. With 5 bases removed from V and 1 base from J, the gap between germline ends came to 4 bases. This CDR3 reads CASSAGTDTQYF. CDR3 bases: TGTGCCAGCTCAGCGGGCACAGATACGCAGTATTTT.

The V call is TRBV14, the J call TRBJ1-2, with D perhaps matching TRBD1 (5 bases). The CDR3 loop spans 18 amino acids. The V gene lost 1 base and the J gene lost 4 bases, with 22 bases spanning the gap. CDR1 SGHDN and CDR2 FVKESK come from the germline V gene. CDR3 sequence: CASSQGLGYPTEAYGYTF. The CDR3 DNA reads as TGTGCCAGCAGCCAAGGGCTCGGTTATCCGACAGAAGCCTATGGCTACACCTTC.

This clone occurred a few times. The V call is TRBV2, the J call TRBJ2-5, with TRBD2 matching over 11 bases. The V segment lost 4 bases and the J segment 3 bases; nucleotides outside the gene matches: 10. The CDR3 runs 17 residues. The V gene's germline CDR1 is SNHLY and CDR2 FYNNEI. The CDR3 nucleotides are TGTGCCAGCAGTGGACAAATAGCGGGAGGGCGGAAAGAGACCCAGTACTTC. As protein: CASSGQIAGGRKETQYF.

The CDR3 region has the DNA TGTGCCAGCAGTCCGGTCCAGGGGGCCTCCTACGAGCAGTACTTC. This codes for CASSPVQGASYEQYF. The V gene is TRBV7-6, the J gene TRBJ2-7; 8 nucleotides line up with TRBD1. Germline lookup yields CDR1 SGHVS and CDR2 FNYEAQ. This CDR3 comprises 15 residues. The V gene end was trimmed by 6 bases and the J gene end by 0 bases; junction bases not matched to a gene: 7.

The chain links TRBV7-8 to TRBJ2-5, with D tentatively TRBD1 (6 bases). The CDR3 has 15 residues. The V gene's germline CDR1 is SGHVS and CDR2 FQNEAQ. The ends were cut back, 1 base at V and 1 base at J, with 10 bases in the middle. CDR3 DNA: TGTGCCAGCAGCTTAGGGGGGCCGCGCCAAGAGACCCAGTACTTC. Protein sequence: CASSLGGPRQETQYF.

The chain joins TRBV29-1 to TRBJ1-1; D is possibly TRBD1 (6 bases). V lost 6 bases and J 6 bases, leaving 11 bases between the germline ends. The germline gives CDR1 SQVTM, CDR2 ANQGSEA. This CDR3 region has 11 residues. The CDR3 DNA follows: TGCAGCGTCCTGGCAGGGGCTGAAGCTTTCTTT. Amino acids: CSVLAGAEAFF.

The J gene is TRBJ2-1, the V gene TRBV2; 13 bases fit TRBD2. The germline CDR1 and CDR2 sequences are SNHLY and FYNNEI. The CDR3 consists of 16 residues. The V gene end was trimmed by 3 bases and the J gene end by 6 bases; junction bases not matched to a gene: 5. The CDR3 bases are TGTGCCAGCAGTGAGACTAGCGGGGGGTTCTCCAATGAGCAGTTCTTC. It encodes CASSETSGGFSNEQFF.

CDR3 in DNA: TGTGCCAGCAGCTTAGGAAGACAGGGACCAGGATATGGCTACACCTTC. Its protein product is CASSLGRQGPGYGYTF. V is TRBV7-9 and J is TRBJ1-2; the match to TRBD1 covers 7 bases. J gave up 5 bases and V 1 base, and 10 bases lay outside the gene matches. The germline V gene has CDR1 SEHNR and CDR2 FQNEAQ (reference sequence). The CDR3 is 16 residues long.

V gene TRBV5-6 combines with J gene TRBJ1-5, with 8 bases that match TRBD1. Looked up from germline, CDR1 is SGHDT and CDR2 is YYEEEE. This CDR3 comprises 13 residues. V lost 4 bases to trimming and J lost 7 bases; unmatched junction nucleotides: 4. The CDR3 coding sequence is TGTGCCAGCAGCCAAGGACAGGGCCAGCCCCAGCATTTT. This translates into CASSQGQGQPQHF.

CDR3 region: CASSYSSASGANVLTF. The CDR3 bases are TGTGCCAGCAGTTACTCGAGTGCATCTGGGGCCAACGTCCTGACTTTC. The rearrangement uses TRBV6-5 and TRBJ2-6; D gene unclear. The V and J ends lost 0 bases and 1 base respectively, with 7 bases between them. The CDR3 sequence is 16 residues long. CDR1 MNHEY and CDR2 SVGAGI come from the germline V gene.

The chain uses TRBV9 and TRBJ2-1, with D possibly matching TRBD2 (6 bases). The germline V gene has CDR1 SGDLS and CDR2 YYNGEE. CDR3 length: 15 amino acids. V gave up 3 bases and J gave up 0 bases, with 10 bases separating them. In DNA form, the CDR3 reads TGTGCCAGCAGCGAAAGCGGGTTCTCCTACAATGAGCAGTTCTTC. Protein product: CASSESGFSYNEQFF. Full variable domain (remainder filled in from reference TRBV9 and TRBJ2-1): DSGVTQTPKHLITATGQRVTLRCSPRSGDLSVYWYQQSLDQGLQFLIQYYNGEERAKGNILERFSAQQFPDLHSELNLSSLELGDSALYFCASSESGFSYNEQFFGPGTRLTVL.

The CDR3, as DNA: TGCAGCGTCCTAGGGGGCTCAGCTAATGAAAAACTGTTTTTT. Protein product: CSVLGGSANEKLFF. The gene calls are TRBV29-1 and TRBJ1-4; TRBD1 aligns across 7 bases. J lost 3 bases, V lost 6 bases, and 7 bases had no gene match. This CDR3 contains 14 residues. From germline, CDR1 is SQVTM and CDR2 ANQGSEA.

This clone was observed a single time. The chain couples TRBV11-2 to TRBJ2-5, with 7 bases fitting TRBD1. CDR1 is SGHAT, CDR2 FQNNGV, per germline. The CDR3 loop spans 14 amino acids. Germline trimming cut 6 bases from V and 5 bases from J; bases unmatched to any gene: 9. The CDR3 loop reads CASSSDRVRETQYF. The DNA of the CDR3 is TGTGCCAGCAGTTCCGACAGGGTACGGGAGACCCAGTACTTC.

The V call is TRBV5-4, the J call TRBJ2-7; TRBD1 matches 8 bases. CDR3 length: 14 residues. Germline CDR1 reads SGHNT; CDR2 reads YYREEE (reference sequence). The J segment lost 3 bases and the V segment lost 0 bases, leaving 2 bases of the junction unmatched. This CDR3 is CASSLDRGFYEQYF. In DNA, the CDR3 is TGTGCCAGCAGCTTGGACAGGGGGTTCTACGAGCAGTACTTC.

V and J are TRBV6-5 and TRBJ2-7, with 7 bases that match TRBD2. The J segment lost 4 bases and the V segment lost 4 bases, leaving 10 bases of the junction unmatched. This CDR3 is 15 amino acids long. Germline values: CDR1 MNHEY, CDR2 SVGAGI. CDR3 protein: CASSSITTSVYEQYF. The DNA for the CDR3 is TGTGCCAGCAGTTCAATAACTACTAGCGTTTACGAGCAGTACTTC.

The V call is TRBV2, the J call TRBJ2-2; 12 nucleotides align to TRBD2. The ends lost 7 bases at V and 5 bases at J; junction bases unmatched: 8. Germline CDR1 reads SNHLY; CDR2 reads FYNNEI. The CDR3 totals 16 residues. Here the CDR3 DNA reads TGTGCCAGCACCCTAGCGGGAGGGCTAAGGACCGGGGAGCTGTTTTTT. Amino acid sequence: CASTLAGGLRTGELFF. Full variable domain (remainder filled in from reference TRBV2 and TRBJ2-2): EPEVTQTPSHQVTQMGQEVILRCVPISNHLYFYWYRQILGQKVEFLVSFYNNEISEKSEIFDDQFSVERPDGSNFTLKIRSTKLEDSAMYFCASTLAGGLRTGELFFGEGSRLTVL.

This chain joins TRBV19 and TRBJ2-7, with TRBD2 matching 8 bases. Germline CDR1 reads LNHDA; CDR2 reads SQIVND (reference sequence). The CDR3 sequence is 16 residues long. Germline trimming cut 0 bases from V and 4 bases from J; bases unmatched to any gene: 8. The CDR3 sequence is CASSIELAGTTYEQYF. In nucleotides, the CDR3 is TGTGCCAGTAGTATAGAATTAGCGGGAACGACGTACGAGCAGTACTTC.

The V gene is TRBV5-1, the J gene TRBJ2-1; D not resolved. This CDR3 region has 16 residues. Trimming stripped 0 bases from V and 1 base from J, with 11 bases between. Germline loops: CDR1 SGHRS, CDR2 YFSETQ. Written as DNA, the CDR3 is TGCGCCAGCAGCTTGGCCGTACTCCAATCCTACAATGAGCAGTTCTTC. Residues: CASSLAVLQSYNEQFF.

This clone showed up just a few times. This chain links TRBV29-1 with TRBJ2-7, with 8 bases fitting TRBD2. Looked up from germline, CDR1 is SQVTM and CDR2 is ANQGSEA. V shed 0 bases, J shed 4 bases, and the junction held 8 bases outside the gene matches. This CDR3 region has 15 residues. CDR3 nucleotides: TGCAGCGTTGAAGAACCAGCGGGAGCTCGGTACGAGCAGTACTTC. Its protein product is CSVEEPAGARYEQYF.

The sample holds one count of this clone. The V call is TRBV21-1, the J call TRBJ2-3; TRBD1 was called by the table and not checked on the DNA. TRBV21-1 is assigned pseudogene status. The CDR3 totals 17 residues. The CDR3 protein is CASSKVMGGTGTDTQYF. For the CDR3, the DNA is TGTGCCAGCAGCAAAGTCATGGGCGGAACAGGGACAGATACGCAGTATTTT.

The rearrangement uses TRBV27 and TRBJ2-3, with D perhaps matching TRBD2 (5 bases). Trimming removed 6 bases at V and 8 bases at J, with 18 bases between. Germline CDR1 MNHEY, CDR2 SMNVEV (reference sequence). The CDR3 has 14 residues. The CDR3 sequence is CASREKIALGTQYF. The CDR3 DNA is TGTGCCAGCAGGGAAAAGATAGCGCTCGGTACGCAGTATTTT.

The chain combines TRBV27 with TRBJ2-7; TRBD1 might be the D (6 bases). Trimming pared 2 bases from V and 3 bases from J, leaving 11 bases between. The germline V gene encodes CDR1 MNHEY and CDR2 SMNVEV (reference sequence). This CDR3 has 14 amino acids. The CDR3 DNA reads as TGTGCCAGCAGTTTAACAGGGAGCGGCTACGAGCAGTACTTC. This encodes CASSLTGSGYEQYF.

V usage is TRBV9 and J usage is TRBJ2-1, with 7 bases identical to TRBD2. The V gene's germline CDR1 is SGDLS and CDR2 YYNGEE. The ends lost 1 base at V and 4 bases at J; junction bases unmatched: 2. The CDR3 has 14 residues. This CDR3 is CASSVSSGYNEQFF. The CDR3 region has the DNA TGTGCCAGCAGCGTATCTAGCGGTTACAATGAGCAGTTCTTC.

This sequence joins TRBV28 and TRBJ2-2, with D possibly matching TRBD1 (5 bases). The germline V gene encodes CDR1 MDHEN and CDR2 SYDVKM. The CDR3 is made up of 14 amino acids. The ends were cut back, 5 bases at V and 0 bases at J, with 7 bases in the middle. The CDR3: CASSRGPNTGELFF. CDR3 coding DNA: TGTGCCAGCAGTAGGGGTCCGAACACCGGGGAGCTGTTTTTT. Combining the CDR3 with reference TRBV28 and TRBJ2-2 gives the whole variable domain DVKVTQSSRYLVKRTGEKVFLECVQDMDHENMFWYRQDPGLGLRLIYFSYDVKMKEKGDIPEGYSVSREKKERFSLILESASTNQTSMYLCASSRGPNTGELFFGEGSRLTVL.

This clone was picked up one time. V and J are TRBV27 and TRBJ1-1, with D unresolved. The CDR3 runs 13 residues. Trimming removed 3 bases at V and 5 bases at J, with 10 bases between. Germline V gene sequence: CDR1 MNHEY, CDR2 SMNVEV (reference sequence). The CDR3 bases are TGTGCCAGCAGTTTCGGGGAAGGGACTGAAGCTTTCTTT. Encoded protein: CASSFGEGTEAFF.

The rearrangement uses TRBV5-4 and TRBJ2-5; D possibly corresponds to TRBD2 (5 bases). V lost 0 bases and J 5 bases, leaving 8 bases between the germline ends. CDR1 is SGHNT, CDR2 YYREEE, per germline (reference sequence). The CDR3 length is 13 residues. CDR3 sequence reads: CASSLGRGETQYF. The DNA for the CDR3 is TGTGCCAGCAGCTTGGGAAGAGGGGAGACCCAGTACTTC. Looking up the rest from reference TRBV5-4 and TRBJ2-5 gives the full variable domain: ETGVTQSPTHLIKTRGQQVTLRCSSQSGHNTVSWYQQALGQGPQFIFQYYREEENGRGNFPPRFSGLQFPNYSSELNVNALELDDSALYLCASSLGRGETQYFGPGTRLLVL.

The chain has TRBV27 and TRBJ2-7, with a possible D match to TRBD1 (6 bases). The germline V and J ends were trimmed by 5 bases and 3 bases, with 14 bases remaining between them. This CDR3 is 14 amino acids long. Per the germline V gene, CDR1 is MNHEY and CDR2 is SMNVEV (reference sequence). The DNA of the CDR3 is TGTGCCAGCAGTCCACTGGACAGTATCTACGAGCAGTACTTC. Its protein is CASSPLDSIYEQYF.

CDR3 bases: TGTGCCAGCAGCCAGCAACAGGGGGGAAGAACTGAAGCTTTCTTT. Its translation: CASSQQQGGRTEAFF. The V call is TRBV5-5, the J call TRBJ1-1; 8 bases fit TRBD1. V was pared by 4 bases and J by 5 bases, with 10 bases of the junction left unmatched. The CDR3 has 15 amino acids. Germline-derived CDR1 and CDR2 are SGHKS and YYEKEE (reference sequence).

The genes are TRBV6-6 and TRBJ1-2; 7 nucleotides agree with TRBD1. V lost 2 bases, J lost 7 bases, and 13 bases stayed unmatched. CDR3 length equals 16 residues. Germline lookup yields CDR1 MNHNY and CDR2 SVGAGI (reference sequence). CDR3 residues: CASSYLRQGDSSGYTF. The CDR3 nucleotides read TGTGCCAGCAGTTACCTTAGACAGGGTGACTCCTCTGGCTACACCTTC.